Presented here are 5 T cell receptor beta chains from one specimen sequenced in a study of response to subunit inactivated influenza vaccine. A single record per CDR3 protein comes from TCRdb applying MiXCR to the RT-PCR reads. Of 500,000 to 750,000 distinct CDR3 sequences in the sample, approximately 15% were seen once. This material consisted of PBMCs from blood, taken 11 to 12 days after vaccination. The receptors come from a man in his forties or fifties who received an inactivated influenza vaccine.

This clonotype was counted ten times or more. This chain joins TRBV5-1 and TRBJ2-2, with 7 bases identical to TRBD1. The V gene end was trimmed by 3 bases and the J gene end by 0 bases; junction bases not matched to a gene: 2. The CDR3 runs to 15 residues. Germline lookup yields CDR1 SGHRS and CDR2 YFSETQ. In nucleotides, the CDR3 is TGCGCCAGCAGCTCGGGACAGACGAACACCGGGGAGCTGTTTTTT. It translates to CASSSGQTNTGELFF.

The chain carries TRBV29-1 and TRBJ2-2, with 9 bases that match TRBD1. The CDR3 runs 14 residues. Germline V CDR1 and CDR2: SQVTM, ANQGSEA. V lost 7 bases, J lost 4 bases, and 7 bases stayed unmatched. The CDR3 loop is CSARETGGTGELFF. The CDR3 region has the DNA TGCAGCGCAAGGGAGACAGGGGGCACCGGGGAGCTGTTTTTT.

This sequence joins TRBV14 and TRBJ2-5, with 7 bases lining up with TRBD1. The CDR3 is made up of 15 amino acids. J was trimmed by 3 bases and V by 3 bases; bases with no gene match: 7. Germline loops: CDR1 SGHDN, CDR2 FVKESK. The CDR3 sequence: CASSHLGQDKETQYF. The CDR3 region has the DNA TGTGCCAGCAGCCACCTAGGACAGGACAAAGAGACCCAGTACTTC. Full variable domain (missing parts from reference TRBV14 and TRBJ2-5): EAGVTQFPSHSVIEKGQTVTLRCDPISGHDNLYWYRRVMGKEIKFLLHFVKESKQDESGMPNNRFLAERTGGTYSTLKVQPAELEDSGVYFCASSHLGQDKETQYFGPGTRLLVL.

V usage is TRBV28 and J usage is TRBJ1-5, with D possibly TRBD1 on 5 matching bases. The V end was cut by 5 bases, the J end by 0 bases, with 14 bases between. The CDR3 has 16 residues. Looked up from germline, CDR1 is MDHEN and CDR2 is SYDVKM. The CDR3 DNA is TGTGCCAGCAGTGGTGACAGATCCTATAGCAATCAGCCCCAGCATTTT. Translated, it gives CASSGDRSYSNQPQHF.

The V and J genes are TRBV7-2 and TRBJ1-2; TRBD1 is a possible D gene (5 bases). The germline CDR1 and CDR2 sequences are SGHTA and FQGNSA. The CDR3 has 15 residues. V was clipped by 4 bases and J by 3 bases, with 15 bases between them. CDR3 region: CASSSPGRGYYGYTF. The CDR3 nucleotides are TGTGCCAGCAGCTCGCCAGGGCGCGGTTACTATGGCTACACCTTC.